Given below is one T cell receptor (beta chain) in context. At one end the junction does not follow the germline gene, possibly because of a read error. Each patient relapsed following autologous stem cell transplantation, and prior brentuximab vedotin exposure differed. Some clones are missing from TCRdb's copy, which holds only in-frame ones; the method was immunoSEQ multiplex PCR. This table holds around 36,000 clones, 87% found once. Germline V gene lookup returns CDR1 SSHAT and CDR2 FNYEAQ (reference sequence). This CDR3 has 13 amino acids. This sample was included in a study of PD-1 blockade in classical Hodgkin lymphoma.

The chain is built from TRBV7-7 and TRBJ2-1; D gene unclear. The sequence was obtained from a human donor with classical Hodgkin lymphoma. This specimen was peripheral blood mononuclear cells (PBMCs), taken at baseline. In DNA form, the CDR3 reads TGTGCTAGCAGCTTATCCTCCTACAATGAGCAGTTCTTC. Its translation is CASSLSSYNEQFF.